Below are 26 T cell receptor beta chains sequenced from a single sample in a study. TCRdb redid the calling of the RT-PCR reads with MiXCR, one entry per CDR3 protein. The sample carries almost 700,000 distinct CDR3 sequences, about 14% recorded once. What was sequenced was memory CD4+ T cells from blood. Receptor source: a female donor in good health, serving as a healthy control.

The sample holds a few counts of this clonotype. This rearrangement joins TRBV24-1 to TRBJ2-3; tentative D call: TRBD1 (5 bases). Trimming cost V 3 bases and J 8 bases, with 20 bases left between them. The length of the CDR3 is 16 residues. Germline CDR1 and CDR2: KGHDR and SFDVKD. This CDR3 reads CATSDPAEGAQSTQYF. CDR3 coding DNA: TGTGCCACCAGTGATCCCGCAGAAGGGGCCCAGAGTACGCAGTATTTT.

This clonotype has at least ten counts. The chain has TRBV10-3 and TRBJ2-7, with 9 positions matching TRBD1. The CDR3 is 15 amino acids. Germline lookup yields CDR1 ENHRY and CDR2 SYGVKD. With V trimmed by 10 bases and J by 5 bases, 15 bases remained unmatched. The CDR3 region is CATQPSQGAINEQYF. In DNA, the CDR3 is TGTGCCACCCAGCCCTCACAGGGGGCGATTAACGAGCAGTACTTC.

This clonotype was seen a handful of times. V is TRBV18 and J is TRBJ2-1; 8 bases match TRBD2. CDR3 length equals 15 residues. Germline V lookup: CDR1 KGHSH, CDR2 LQKENI. After removal of 1 base from V and 5 bases from J, the junction contained 4 bases not matched to a gene. CDR3 residues: CASSPLIAGHNEQFF. The DNA of the CDR3 is TGTGCCAGCTCACCACTTATAGCGGGGCACAATGAGCAGTTCTTC.

In its sample, this clonotype was seen many times. This chain connects TRBV6-5 to TRBJ2-4; D unclear. V shed 6 bases and J shed 4 bases, with 10 bases lying between them. Germline lookup yields CDR1 MNHEY and CDR2 SVGAGI. The CDR3 covers 13 residues. Here the CDR3 DNA reads TGTGCCAGCAGGGGCCAGACTAAAAACATTCAGTACTTC. The encoded protein is CASRGQTKNIQYF.

This clonotype was seen ten or more times. The CDR3 DNA reads as TGTGCCATCAGTGCCCCAGAGCGGGTCAATGAGCAGTTCTTC. Amino acids: CAISAPERVNEQFF. The V gene is TRBV10-3, the J gene TRBJ2-1; D perhaps matches TRBD2 (6 bases). The germline V gene encodes CDR1 ENHRY and CDR2 SYGVKD. The CDR3 contains 14 residues. V gave up 4 bases and J gave up 6 bases, with 13 bases separating them.

This clonotype occurred many times. The gene calls are TRBV20-1 and TRBJ2-5; 8 bases map to TRBD2. Looked up from germline, CDR1 is DFQATT and CDR2 is SNEGSKA (reference sequence). V was pared by 3 bases and J by 5 bases, with 5 bases of the junction left unmatched. The CDR3 covers 13 residues. The DNA of the CDR3 is TGCAGTGCTAGCGGGAGGGCTTGGGAGACCCAGTACTTC. This sequence encodes CSASGRAWETQYF.

This chain connects TRBV7-2 to TRBJ1-2; 8 nucleotides agree with TRBD1. CDR3 length equals 15 residues. Germline loops: CDR1 SGHTA, CDR2 FQGNSA. The V and J ends lost 2 bases and 4 bases, in that order; junction bases with no gene match: 6. The DNA for the CDR3 is TGTGCCAGCAGCTTATTAACAGGGGGGGCCTATGGCTACACCTTC. It encodes CASSLLTGGAYGYTF.

This chain links TRBV11-2 with TRBJ1-1, with TRBD1 matching over 7 bases. The CDR3 extends over 14 amino acids. Germline V CDR1 and CDR2: SGHAT, FQNNGV. The V segment lost 2 bases and the J segment 7 bases; nucleotides outside the gene matches: 7. The CDR3 sequence is CASSLKGGVDEAFF. As DNA, the CDR3 is TGTGCCAGCAGCTTAAAAGGGGGCGTCGATGAAGCTTTCTTT.

This clonotype appeared many times. This CDR3 is CASSPQGGLSYNEQFF. CDR3 bases: TGTGCCAGCAGCCCCCAGGGAGGTCTATCCTACAATGAGCAGTTCTTC. This rearrangement joins TRBV7-3 to TRBJ2-1, with D tentatively TRBD2 (6 bases). Trimming removed 5 bases at V and 1 base at J, with 15 bases between. CDR1 is SGHTA and CDR2 is FQGTGA in the germline V gene. This CDR3 has 16 amino acids. The whole variable domain, filled in from reference TRBV7-3 and TRBJ2-1, reads GAGVSQTPSNKVTEKGKYVELRCDPISGHTALYWYRQSLGQGPEFLIYFQGTGAADDSGLPNDRFFAVRPEGSVSTLKIQRTERGDSAVYLCASSPQGGLSYNEQFFGPGTRLTVL.

The chain joins TRBV7-2 to TRBJ2-7; D might be TRBD1 or TRBD2, each matching 5 bases. The CDR3 extends over 14 amino acids. Germline loops: CDR1 SGHTA, CDR2 FQGNSA. Trimming stripped 5 bases from V and 4 bases from J, with 15 bases between. DNA for the CDR3: TGTGCCAGCAGCCCAGGGTGGGAGAGGTACGAGCAGTACTTC. Amino acid sequence: CASSPGWERYEQYF.

The chain links TRBV7-9 to TRBJ1-6, with unresolved D. CDR3 length equals 14 residues. Trimming cost V 3 bases and J 3 bases, with 6 bases left between them. CDR1 is SEHNR and CDR2 is FQNEAQ in the germline V gene (reference sequence). The CDR3 region is CASSFGGYNSPLHF. The DNA for the CDR3 is TGTGCCAGCAGCTTCGGAGGCTATAATTCACCCCTCCACTTT.

This sequence joins TRBV6-4 and TRBJ2-3; D uncertain. The germline V gene has CDR1 MRHNA and CDR2 SNTAGT. This CDR3 has 16 amino acids. V lost 2 bases, J lost 1 base, and 13 bases lay in between. The chain's CDR3 is CASSDRARSGTDTQYF. The CDR3 bases are TGTGCCAGCAGTGACAGGGCCAGATCAGGCACAGATACGCAGTATTTT.

This clonotype has ten or more counts. Written as DNA, the CDR3 is TGCAGCGTGGGACAGAGTGGAGGCTACACCTTC. This encodes CSVGQSGGYTF. This chain uses TRBV29-1 with TRBJ1-2; 7 positions agree with TRBD1. Germline-derived CDR1 and CDR2 are SQVTM and ANQGSEA. The CDR3 contains 11 residues. V lost 6 bases, J lost 8 bases, and 6 bases stayed unmatched.

This clonotype was detected many times. The chain carries TRBV20-1 and TRBJ1-2; a weak D match, TRBD1 (6 bases). Germline CDR1 and CDR2: DFQATT and SNEGSKA (reference sequence). This CDR3 spans 17 amino acids. Trimming left V 4 bases short and J 3 bases short, with 24 bases between. As DNA, the CDR3 is TGCAGTGCTATATCCGGGACACGGAGTTCCCAATACTATGGCTACACCTTC. Residues: CSAISGTRSSQYYGYTF.

The CDR3 DNA reads as TGTGCCAGCACTTCCCCTGGGGGGGCTACCAGGAACTATGGCTACACCTTC. Translated: CASTSPGGATRNYGYTF. The rearrangement joins TRBV28 to TRBJ1-2, with D maybe TRBD1 (6 bases). This CDR3 contains 17 residues. Deletions cut 7 bases from V and 2 bases from J, with 23 bases between. Germline V lookup: CDR1 MDHEN, CDR2 SYDVKM.

The sample holds a few counts of this clonotype. The chain links TRBV10-3 to TRBJ2-3, with TRBD1 matching 8 bases. Trimming cost V 10 bases and J 6 bases; bases outside gene matches: 12. The germline gives CDR1 ENHRY, CDR2 SYGVKD. The CDR3 totals 14 residues. The CDR3 spells CATSTDRGGDTQYF. The CDR3 region has the DNA TGTGCCACCAGCACCGACAGGGGCGGGGATACGCAGTATTTT.

This clonotype was observed a few times. This chain joins TRBV28 and TRBJ1-1; perhaps TRBD1 as D (6 bases). The ends were cut back, 4 bases at V and 5 bases at J, with 14 bases in the middle. This CDR3 contains 14 residues. Germline V lookup: CDR1 MDHEN, CDR2 SYDVKM. In nucleotides, the CDR3 is TGTGCCAGCAGTTCGGGACAAGCTACAACTGAAGCTTTCTTT. Its translation is CASSSGQATTEAFF.

The sample holds many counts of this clonotype. The chain recombines TRBV6-5 with TRBJ2-3; TRBD2 matches 8 bases. CDR1 and CDR2 (germline): MNHEY, SVGAGI. CDR3 length: 16 amino acids. V was pared by 6 bases and J by 4 bases, with 12 bases of the junction left unmatched. The CDR3 DNA follows: TGTGCCAGCAGCCGAACGGGGCGGGAGGTGGCAGATACGCAGTATTTT. The encoded protein is CASSRTGREVADTQYF.

This clonotype was counted only a few times. The chain employs TRBV9 and TRBJ2-1, with a weak D call TRBD1 (6 bases). The CDR3 spans 15 residues. The germline CDR1 and CDR2 sequences are SGDLS and YYNGEE. Trimming shortened V by 3 bases and J by 0 bases, and 10 bases separated the two germline ends. The CDR3 protein is CASSALGGSYNEQFF. CDR3 nucleotides: TGTGCCAGCAGCGCACTAGGGGGCTCCTACAATGAGCAGTTCTTC. Full variable domain (rest looked up from reference TRBV9 and TRBJ2-1): DSGVTQTPKHLITATGQRVTLRCSPRSGDLSVYWYQQSLDQGLQFLIQYYNGEERAKGNILERFSAQQFPDLHSELNLSSLELGDSALYFCASSALGGSYNEQFFGPGTRLTVL.

This clonotype was counted many times. V usage is TRBV27 and J usage is TRBJ1-2; 7 nucleotides align to TRBD1. Germline V gives CDR1 MNHEY, CDR2 SMNVEV (reference sequence). The CDR3 length is 14 residues. J was trimmed by 8 bases and V by 8 bases; bases with no gene match: 14. The CDR3 DNA sequence: TGTGCCAGCCGACCCAGCGGGACAGCCCGCGGCTACACCTTC. Amino acid sequence: CASRPSGTARGYTF.

This clonotype came up many times. The V and J genes are TRBV6-2 or TRBV6-3 and TRBJ2-6; TRBD1 or TRBD2 may be the D gene (6 bases each). Per germline, CDR1 MNHEY and CDR2 SVGEGT. V was shortened by 7 bases and J by 2 bases, with 15 bases between the two germline ends. This CDR3 is 16 amino acids long. The DNA of the CDR3 is TGTGCCAGCACCCATGCCGGGGGCGCTGGGGCCAACGTCCTGACTTTC. It is translated as CASTHAGGAGANVLTF.

This clonotype was counted only a few times. V and J are TRBV5-8 and TRBJ2-7; a possible D gene is TRBD2 (5 bases). This CDR3 has 13 residues. Trimming left V 2 bases short and J 3 bases short, with 9 bases between. Germline V gives CDR1 SGHTS, CDR2 YDEGEE. CDR3 sequence reads: CASSFGLNYEQYF. The CDR3 coding sequence is TGTGCCAGCAGCTTTGGACTGAACTACGAGCAGTACTTC.

The rearrangement uses TRBV5-4 and TRBJ2-1, with D possibly being TRBD1 or TRBD2 (5 bases each). Trimming removed 6 bases from V and 7 bases from J, with 17 bases in between. Germline lookup yields CDR1 SGHNT and CDR2 YYREEE (reference sequence). The CDR3 extends over 14 amino acids. The DNA for the CDR3 is TGTGCCAGCACCCTTCGGGACCGTTGGAATGAGCAGTTCTTC. It codes for CASTLRDRWNEQFF.

This clonotype was recorded a few times. The V and J genes are TRBV7-9 and TRBJ1-1; D unresolved. CDR1 SEHNR and CDR2 FQNEAQ come from the germline V gene (reference sequence). The CDR3 is 14 residues long. Deletions cut 5 bases from V and 0 bases from J, with 10 bases between. The CDR3 reads CASSQDSVNTEAFF. The CDR3 DNA follows: TGTGCCAGCAGCCAGGATTCGGTGAACACTGAAGCTTTCTTT.

In this sample, this clonotype turned up a few times. The V and J genes are TRBV11-2 and TRBJ2-1; D possibly corresponds to TRBD2 (5 bases). The CDR3 is 16 residues long. The V gene's germline CDR1 is SGHAT and CDR2 FQNNGV. Trimming cost V 4 bases and J 5 bases, with 18 bases left between them. DNA for the CDR3: TGTGCCAGCAGCTCGACTCCGTCTCGGGGTGACAATGAGCAGTTCTTC. Its protein product is CASSSTPSRGDNEQFF.

The J gene is TRBJ1-1, the V gene TRBV7-9; tentatively, D is TRBD1 (5 bases). The CDR3 is 16 amino acids. The germline V and J ends were trimmed by 5 bases and 1 base, with 17 bases remaining between them. CDR1 SEHNR and CDR2 FQNEAQ come from the germline V gene (reference sequence). The CDR3 sequence: CASSPWGGGANTEAFF. The DNA of the CDR3 is TGTGCCAGCAGCCCTTGGGGGGGAGGTGCGAACACTGAAGCTTTCTTT.